The clone carrying this T cell receptor beta chain came up many times. Before thyroid surgery, none of the patients had received any treatment. TCRdb ran MiXCR on the PCR reads. The table includes roughly 32,000 clones, roughly 18% detected once. The CDR3 is 13 amino acids. The germline CDR1 and CDR2 sequences are SGHTA and FQGTGA. The germline V and J ends were trimmed by 3 bases and 4 bases, with 10 bases remaining between them. This specimen belongs to a study of metastatic and nonmetastatic thyroid tumors. The chain carries TRBV7-3 and TRBJ2-7; tentatively, D is TRBD2 (6 bases). Sample: blood. The sequence came from a female donor with papillary thyroid cancer or a benign thyroid nodule (not recorded which). Some clones in this sample may be carry-over from other donors' samples. CDR3 DNA sequence: TGTGCCAGCAGCTTTTCAGGAGGGTACGAGCAGTACTTC. It is translated as CASSFSGGYEQYF. Supplemented by reference TRBV7-3 and TRBJ2-7, the full variable domain reads GAGVSQTPSNKVTEKGKYVELRCDPISGHTALYWYRQSLGQGPEFLIYFQGTGAADDSGLPNDRFFAVRPEGSVSTLKIQRTERGDSAVYLCASSFSGGYEQYFGPGTRLTVT.